This paragraph covers one TCR beta chain sequence. Its antigen remains undetermined. No base quality values were provided; no much bigger clone lies one nucleotide off. The germline V gene (reference sequence) provides CDR1 MNHNY and CDR2 SVGAGI. The CDR3, from cysteine to phenylalanine, totals 11 residues. Only the CDR3 portion is preserved as DNA: 33 bases, with reading frame beginning at the first base. V was cut back by 4 bases and J by 5 bases, leaving a gap of 3 bases between them. Preparation of the library involved the immunoSEQ multiplex PCR assay. Regarding the original processing steps: A statistical classification framework was built to diagnose cytomegalovirus status from the catalog of TCR beta chain sequences. Imported from immuneACCESS, the table was reduced by TCRdb to in-frame sequences with V and J called. These copies leave out some clones; in studies compared against another copy, an unresolved V gene accounts for under half, and the cause of the remainder is not known. That table furnishes V, J and clone size, whereas the DNA furnished D and trimming. A total of around 300,000 clones appear in this sample, around 90% of them only once. The top ten hold 1% to 1.5% of the sample.

The data were obtained in a study of cytomegalovirus exposure and HLA in healthy donors (dated by TCRdb to 2017 to 2019). Turning to the overall study: According to a later analysis, the 100 to 150 validation repertoires were produced on the same platform as the 666 repertoires of the first cohort. The study combined high-throughput TCR immunosequencing, statistical association of individual TCRs with disease status, and machine learning to predict cytomegalovirus infection status. The aim of the study was to test whether cataloging public T cell receptors could identify signatures of past pathogen exposure. Along with the approximately 700-subject first cohort, a separate validation cohort of 120 different subjects was used. Study-level results and caveats: Most TCR sequences were seen in very few donors, while some public TCRs were found in many individuals. In vitro tests confirmed that a few of the cytomegalovirus-associated TCR beta chains recognize cytomegalovirus antigens. In the study, some 160 TCR beta chains were listed as associated with cytomegalovirus. The classifier was reported to diagnose cytomegalovirus status with high specificity and sensitivity in both the original cohort and the validation cohort. A later analysis had no HLA typing for the validation cohort, so co-occurrence there was scored across all 130 or so repertoires. The authors suggested that the approach could potentially be extended to other disease states and immunological phenotypes. Of the cluster scores, roughly 95% were above 0 in a later analysis, which found that TCRs clustered in the first cohort also tended to co-occur in the roughly 130 validation repertoires.

The donors belonged to the validation cohort of 90 to 150 subjects, which was separate from the roughly 670-subject first cohort. The specimen was PBMCs. The chain uses TRBV6-6 and TRBJ2-1, with an unclear D gene assignment. The TCR sequence derives from a woman aged 25 to 39 in good health and CMV-seropositive. This receptor has the CDR3 CASSSNNEQFF. The sequenced DNA is TGTGCCAGCAGTTCTAACAATGAGCAGTTCTTC.